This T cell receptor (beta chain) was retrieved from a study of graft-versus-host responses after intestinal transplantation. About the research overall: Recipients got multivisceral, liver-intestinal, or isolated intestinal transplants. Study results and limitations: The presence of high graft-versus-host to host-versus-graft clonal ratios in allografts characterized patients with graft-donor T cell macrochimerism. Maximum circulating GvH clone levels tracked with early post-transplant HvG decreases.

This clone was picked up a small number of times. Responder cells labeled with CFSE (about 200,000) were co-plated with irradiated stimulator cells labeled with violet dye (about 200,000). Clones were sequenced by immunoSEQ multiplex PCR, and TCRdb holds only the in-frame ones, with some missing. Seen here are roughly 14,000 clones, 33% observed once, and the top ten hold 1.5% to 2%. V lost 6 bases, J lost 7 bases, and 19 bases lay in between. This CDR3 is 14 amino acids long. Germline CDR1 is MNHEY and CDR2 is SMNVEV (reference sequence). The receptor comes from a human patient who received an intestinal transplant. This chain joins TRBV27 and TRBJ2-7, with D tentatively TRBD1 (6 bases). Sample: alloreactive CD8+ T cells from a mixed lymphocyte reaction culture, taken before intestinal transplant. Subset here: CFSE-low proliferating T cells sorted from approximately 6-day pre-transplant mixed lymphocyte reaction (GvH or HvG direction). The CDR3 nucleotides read TGTGCCAGCAGGCGCCGACAGGCCCTCTGGGAGCAGTACTTC. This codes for CASRRRQALWEQYF.